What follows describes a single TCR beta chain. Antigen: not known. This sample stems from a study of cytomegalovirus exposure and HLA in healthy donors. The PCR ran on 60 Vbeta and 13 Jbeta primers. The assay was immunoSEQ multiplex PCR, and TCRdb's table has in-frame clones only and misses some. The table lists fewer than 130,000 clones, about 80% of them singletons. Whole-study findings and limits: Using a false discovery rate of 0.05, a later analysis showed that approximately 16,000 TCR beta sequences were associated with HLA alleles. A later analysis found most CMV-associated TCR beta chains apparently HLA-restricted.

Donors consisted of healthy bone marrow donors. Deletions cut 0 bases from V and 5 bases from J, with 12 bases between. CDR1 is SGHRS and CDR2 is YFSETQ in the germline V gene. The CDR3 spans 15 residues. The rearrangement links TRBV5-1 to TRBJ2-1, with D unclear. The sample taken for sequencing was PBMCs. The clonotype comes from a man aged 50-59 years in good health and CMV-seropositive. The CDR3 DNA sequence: TGCGCCAGCAGCTTGGATTCTAGACCTGACAATGAGCAGTTCTTC. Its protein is CASSLDSRPDNEQFF.